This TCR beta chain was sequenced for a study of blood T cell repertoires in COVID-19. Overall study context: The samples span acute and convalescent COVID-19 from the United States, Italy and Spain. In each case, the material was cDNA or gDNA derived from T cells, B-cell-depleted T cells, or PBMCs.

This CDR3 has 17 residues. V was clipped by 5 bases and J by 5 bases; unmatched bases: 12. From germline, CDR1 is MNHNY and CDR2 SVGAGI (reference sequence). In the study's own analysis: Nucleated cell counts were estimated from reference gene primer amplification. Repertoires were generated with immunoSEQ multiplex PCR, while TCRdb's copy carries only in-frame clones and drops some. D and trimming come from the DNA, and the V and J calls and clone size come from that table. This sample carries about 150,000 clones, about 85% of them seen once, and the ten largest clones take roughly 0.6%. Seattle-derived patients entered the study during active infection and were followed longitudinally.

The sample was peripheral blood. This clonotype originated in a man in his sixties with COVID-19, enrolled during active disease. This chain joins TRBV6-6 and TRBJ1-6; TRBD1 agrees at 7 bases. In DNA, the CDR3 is TGTGCCAGCAGTCCCAGCATAAGACAGGGCGATAATTCACCCCTCCACTTT. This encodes CASSPSIRQGDNSPLHF.